This entry lists 10 T cell receptor beta chains sequenced from one sample in a study of T-cell reconstitution after alpha-beta-depleted transplantation in children. Library preparation (for TCRbeta) was performed with unique molecular identifiers. TCRdb fed the PCR reads into MiXCR, producing one record per CDR3 protein. The repertoire holds 400,000 to 500,000 distinct CDR3 sequences, with roughly a tenth as singletons. The sequencing here drew on PBMCs from the stem cell graft donor, taken from the stem cell graft. The receptors were gathered from a human donor who donated a stem cell graft to a child with acute myeloid leukemia.

In its sample, this clonotype was seen many times. Sequence at one end of the junction differs from germline and may be a read error. V and J are TRBV5-1 and TRBJ2-3; D call uncertain. CDR3 length: 12 amino acids. Germline lookup yields CDR1 SGHRS and CDR2 YFSETQ. The CDR3 here is CASSLVGDAQYF. The CDR3 DNA reads as TGCGCCAGCAGCTTGGTAGGAGATGCGCAGTATTTT.

The V and J genes are TRBV15 and TRBJ2-3; no clear D. V lost 8 bases and J 2 bases, leaving 11 bases between the germline ends. The germline V gene encodes CDR1 LNHNV and CDR2 YYDKDF (reference sequence). The CDR3 runs 13 residues. The CDR3 loop reads CATSTEITDTQYF. In DNA, the CDR3 is TGTGCCACCTCAACAGAGATCACAGATACGCAGTATTTT.

Ten or more counts support this clonotype. The J gene is TRBJ1-2, the V gene TRBV6-1; a weak D match, TRBD1 (6 bases). Deletions cut 6 bases from V and 4 bases from J, with 15 bases between. The CDR3 has 14 residues. CDR1 and CDR2 from the germline V gene are MNHNS and SASEGT. CDR3 sequence: CASSRQQGGYGYTF. The CDR3 DNA follows: TGTGCCAGCAGCAGACAACAGGGAGGCTATGGCTACACCTTC.

The rearrangement uses TRBV11-2 and TRBJ2-4; the D is unclear. This CDR3 spans 12 amino acids. V dropped 0 bases and J dropped 7 bases, with 4 bases sitting between them. Germline CDR1 reads SGHAT; CDR2 reads FQNNGV. The DNA for the CDR3 is TGTGCCAGCAGCTTAGAGGGTAACATTCAGTACTTC. Its protein product is CASSLEGNIQYF. The entire variable domain, with the rest obtained from reference TRBV11-2 and TRBJ2-4, is as follows: EAGVAQSPRYKIIEKRQSVAFWCNPISGHATLYWYQQILGQGPKLLIQFQNNGVVDDSQLPKDRFSAERLKGVDSTLKIQPAKLEDSAVYLCASSLEGNIQYFGAGTRLSVL.

This clonotype showed up just a few times. The gene calls are TRBV5-1 and TRBJ1-1; D gene ambiguous. The V and J ends lost 1 base and 6 bases respectively, with 16 bases between them. The CDR3 totals 15 residues. CDR1 and CDR2 from the germline V gene are SGHRS and YFSETQ. CDR3 DNA: TGCGCCAGCAGCTTGTCGCAAATCCGATCGGCTGAAGCTTTCTTT. Its translation: CASSLSQIRSAEAFF.

The chain couples TRBV7-2 to TRBJ1-2; D unclear. Germline V gene sequence: CDR1 SGHTA, CDR2 FQGNSA. The CDR3 consists of 14 residues. Trimming took 10 bases from V and 4 from J, leaving 19 bases between them. This CDR3 is CATVGGIFTYGYTF. The CDR3 DNA follows: TGTGCCACCGTCGGAGGGATATTTACCTATGGCTACACCTTC. Combining the CDR3 with reference TRBV7-2 and TRBJ1-2 gives the whole variable domain GAGVSQSPSNKVTEKGKDVELRCDPISGHTALYWYRQSLGQGLEFLIYFQGNSAPDKSGLPSDRFSAERTGGSVSTLTIQRTQQEDSAVYLCATVGGIFTYGYTFGSGTRLTVV.

The chain couples TRBV6-1 to TRBJ2-2, with 8 bases that match TRBD2. Trimming took 5 bases from V and 2 from J; bases not matched to a gene: 7. The CDR3 spans 16 residues. The germline CDR1 and CDR2 sequences are MNHNS and SASEGT. The DNA for the CDR3 is TGTGCCAGCAGTCAAACGGGGGGGTCCAACACCGGGGAGCTGTTTTTT. Protein sequence: CASSQTGGSNTGELFF.

This clonotype was picked up many times. The CDR3 DNA sequence: TGCAGTGCTAGAGAGGAGGGTAAGGGGCTCAGCGGCTACACCTTC. It yields the protein CSAREEGKGLSGYTF. This sequence joins TRBV20-1 and TRBJ1-2, with D possibly being TRBD1 (5 bases). V lost 0 bases and J 8 bases, leaving 19 bases between the germline ends. The CDR3 sequence is 15 residues long. Germline V CDR1 and CDR2: DFQATT, SNEGSKA (reference sequence).

This clonotype has just a few counts. The V call is TRBV29-1, the J call TRBJ2-7; 9 nucleotides agree with TRBD2. This CDR3 has 15 residues. Per the germline V gene, CDR1 is SQVTM and CDR2 is ANQGSEA. Trimming at V came to 0 bases and at J to 0 bases, leaving 3 bases not matched to a gene. CDR3 loop: CSVEEGAGGSYEQYF. The CDR3 region has the DNA TGCAGCGTTGAAGAAGGAGCGGGAGGCTCCTACGAGCAGTACTTC.

This clonotype showed up many times. The rearrangement uses TRBV12-3 or TRBV12-4 and TRBJ1-1, with a possible D match to TRBD1 (6 bases). The CDR3 runs to 14 residues. V was cut by 6 bases and J by 4 bases, with 15 bases left in between. The CDR3, as DNA: TGTGCCAGCAGCCTACAGGGACGGGGCACTGAAGCTTTCTTT. This translates into CASSLQGRGTEAFF.